The next 16 T cell receptor beta chains were all read from a single sample in a study of cytomegalovirus exposure and HLA in healthy donors. Measured with immunoSEQ multiplex PCR; TCRdb has only the in-frame clones, and not every one. Of fewer than 90,000 clones in the sample, roughly 83% were seen once. Sequencing was carried out using PBMCs. The source of these receptors is a woman aged 18-29 years in good health and CMV-seropositive.

This rearrangement joins TRBV4-1 to TRBJ2-3, with TRBD2 matching over 7 bases. The CDR3 sequence is 16 residues long. The trim removed 2 bases at V and 2 bases at J, leaving 7 bases unmatched. In germline, CDR1 is MGHRA, CDR2 YSYEKL. The CDR3 nucleotides read TGCGCCAGCAGCCAAAATAAAGCGGGAAACACAGATACGCAGTATTTT. It yields the protein CASSQNKAGNTDTQYF.

The chain recombines TRBV5-6 with TRBJ1-2; 10 positions match TRBD1. V lost 0 bases and J lost 11; bases outside the gene matches: 4. This CDR3 spans 13 amino acids. Germline V CDR1 and CDR2: SGHDT, YYEEEE. The CDR3 here is CASSLVTGGEYTF. Here the CDR3 DNA reads TGTGCCAGCAGCTTGGTGACAGGGGGCGAATACACCTTC.

The chain recombines TRBV6-6 with TRBJ1-1, with D maybe TRBD1 (6 bases). Germline lookup yields CDR1 MNHNY and CDR2 SVGAGI (reference sequence). V was shortened by 2 bases and J by 3 bases, with 13 bases between the two germline ends. This CDR3 is 15 amino acids long. The CDR3 here is CASSYGGGGDTEAFF. For the CDR3, the DNA is TGTGCCAGCAGTTACGGGGGGGGCGGGGACACTGAAGCTTTCTTT.

Note on this clone: One junction end disagrees with the germline gene, perhaps due to a read error. This sequence joins TRBV6-6 and TRBJ1-5; the D gene is possibly TRBD1 (6 bases). The germline V gene has CDR1 MNHNY and CDR2 SVGAGI (reference sequence). The CDR3 totals 13 residues. The CDR3 region is CASSYTTQQGMDF. In DNA form, the CDR3 reads TGTGCCAGCAGTTACACGACCCAACAGGGTATGGATTTT.

This rearrangement joins TRBV2 to TRBJ2-3; no clear D gene. Per the germline V gene, CDR1 is SNHLY and CDR2 is FYNNEI. There are 14 residues in the CDR3. The V end was cut by 2 bases, the J end by 0 bases, with 6 bases between. The CDR3 protein is CASSELTSTDTQYF. The CDR3, as DNA: TGTGCCAGCAGTGAACTAACTAGCACAGATACGCAGTATTTT.

This clone appeared a single time. This chain joins TRBV2 and TRBJ2-3; the D gene is possibly TRBD1 (6 bases). CDR3 length: 14 amino acids. CDR1 SNHLY and CDR2 FYNNEI come from the germline V gene. Trimming removed 1 base from V and 5 bases from J, with 10 bases in between. The CDR3 DNA sequence: TGTGCCAGCAGTGAAGGGACAGTCAGAGATACGCAGTATTTT. Protein sequence: CASSEGTVRDTQYF.

This clone was recorded a few times. The chain is built from TRBV2 and TRBJ2-5, with D unclear. The germline V gene has CDR1 SNHLY and CDR2 FYNNEI. The germline V and J ends were trimmed by 3 bases and 7 bases, with 6 bases remaining between them. The CDR3 extends over 11 amino acids. The CDR3 DNA sequence: TGTGCCAGCAGTGATGAGGTGACCCAGTACTTC. It codes for CASSDEVTQYF.

This chain connects TRBV7-2 to TRBJ1-5, with D unresolved. V lost 5 bases and J lost 3, with 17 bases in between. The germline V gene encodes CDR1 SGHTA and CDR2 FQGNSA. There are 16 residues in the CDR3. The CDR3 DNA reads TGTGCCAGCAGCCGATCGGGGAGGGCGGACAATCAGCCCCAGCATTTT. It yields the protein CASSRSGRADNQPQHF.

This chain uses TRBV4-1 with TRBJ1-6, with TRBD1 matching 7 bases. Germline V gene lookup returns CDR1 MGHRA and CDR2 YSYEKL. The ends lost 3 bases at V and 3 bases at J; junction bases unmatched: 11. The length of the CDR3 is 18 residues. The CDR3 nucleotides are TGCGCCAGCAGCCAGACGGGTCACAGGGGCTTCTATAATTCACCCCTCCACTTT. This codes for CASSQTGHRGFYNSPLHF.

This clone was recorded a few times. The V call is TRBV10-1, the J call TRBJ2-7; D might be TRBD1 (5 bases). This CDR3 spans 14 amino acids. Germline CDR1 WNHNN, CDR2 SYGVQD (reference sequence). Deletions cut 8 bases from V and 5 bases from J, with 19 bases between. The CDR3 DNA reads TGCGCCAGCCCCCGGGCAGGGTACATCGACGAGCAGTACTTC. The encoded protein is CASPRAGYIDEQYF.

This clone was picked up one time. The chain couples TRBV6-5 to TRBJ2-4, with D perhaps TRBD1 (6 bases). This CDR3 contains 14 residues. The germline V and J ends were trimmed by 5 bases and 2 bases, with 10 bases remaining between them. CDR1 MNHEY and CDR2 SVGAGI come from the germline V gene. Written as DNA, the CDR3 is TGTGCCAGCAGTCGACAGGATTCCAAAAACATTCAGTACTTC. It encodes CASSRQDSKNIQYF.

The chain links TRBV6-5 to TRBJ1-5; TRBD1 aligns across 9 bases. Unmatched junction bases numbered 4, after V lost 6 bases and J lost 1 base. The CDR3 extends over 15 amino acids. Germline loops: CDR1 MNHEY, CDR2 SVGAGI. CDR3 DNA: TGTGCCAGCAGCCCGGACAGGGGCAGCAATCAGCCCCAGCATTTT. This gives the protein CASSPDRGSNQPQHF.

V gene TRBV5-1 combines with J gene TRBJ2-5; tentative D call: TRBD1 (6 bases). The CDR3 is 14 residues long. CDR1 is SGHRS, CDR2 YFSETQ, per germline. Trimming left V 7 bases short and J 0 bases short, with 13 bases between. The CDR3 loop reads CASRDRTDQETQYF. The CDR3, as DNA: TGCGCCAGCCGAGACCGGACAGACCAAGAGACCCAGTACTTC.

The genes are TRBV11-2 and TRBJ2-5; TRBD2 is a possible D gene (5 bases). V lost 6 bases and J 4 bases, leaving 12 bases between the germline ends. CDR1 and CDR2 from the germline V gene are SGHAT and FQNNGV. The CDR3 consists of 13 residues. CDR3 in amino acids: CASSQAGGETQYF. Written as DNA, the CDR3 is TGTGCCAGCAGTCAAGCTGGAGGAGAGACCCAGTACTTC.

The chain links TRBV27 to TRBJ1-4; TRBD1 matches at 10 bases. The CDR3 length is 15 residues. Trimming took 5 bases from V and 10 from J; bases not matched to a gene: 10. Germline CDR1 reads MNHEY; CDR2 reads SMNVEV (reference sequence). The CDR3 here is CASSGRGQGSTKLFF. The DNA for the CDR3 is TGTGCCAGCAGTGGGAGGGGACAGGGGTCTACAAAACTGTTTTTT.

In the case of this clone: The conserved phenylalanine or tryptophan is not found at the CDR3 terminus, so this likely reflects a read error. It is unclear where the CDR3 begins or ends on the DNA, so no DNA is shown, and the CDR3 is as TCRdb lists it. The V call is TRBV6-5, the J call TRBJ2-4; the D call in the table, TRBD1, was not verified against the DNA. Germline V gene data show CDR1 as MNHEY and CDR2 as SVGAGI. The CDR3 spans 9 amino acids, including both terminal residues. The CDR3 spells CASSYLTGV.